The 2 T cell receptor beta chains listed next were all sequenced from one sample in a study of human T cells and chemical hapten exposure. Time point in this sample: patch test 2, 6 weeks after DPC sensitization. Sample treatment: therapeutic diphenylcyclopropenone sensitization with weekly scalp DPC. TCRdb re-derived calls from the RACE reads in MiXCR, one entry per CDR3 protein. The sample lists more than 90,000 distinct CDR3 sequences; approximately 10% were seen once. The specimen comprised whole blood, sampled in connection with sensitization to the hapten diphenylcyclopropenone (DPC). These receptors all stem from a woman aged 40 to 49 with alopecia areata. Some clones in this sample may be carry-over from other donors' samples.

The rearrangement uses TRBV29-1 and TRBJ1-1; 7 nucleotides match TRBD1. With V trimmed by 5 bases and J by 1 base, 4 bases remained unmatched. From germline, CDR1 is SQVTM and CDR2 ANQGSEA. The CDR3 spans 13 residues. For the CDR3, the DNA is TGCAGCGTTTTGACAGGGCGGAACACTGAAGCTTTCTTT. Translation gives CSVLTGRNTEAFF.

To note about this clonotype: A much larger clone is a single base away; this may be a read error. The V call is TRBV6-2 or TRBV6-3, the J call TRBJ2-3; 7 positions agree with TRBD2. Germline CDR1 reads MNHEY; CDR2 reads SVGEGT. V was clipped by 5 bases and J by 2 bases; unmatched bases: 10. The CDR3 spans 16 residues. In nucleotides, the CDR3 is TGTGCCAGCAGTCTGACCACCGGGACTACCACAGATACGCAGTATTTT. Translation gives CASSLTTGTTTDTQYF.